These T cell receptor beta chains were read from a single sample in a study of OX40 agonist ivuxolimab in advanced cancers. This table comes from immunoSEQ multiplex PCR, and its TCRdb copy is limited to in-frame clones, with some not included. This table holds about 64,000 clones, 85% found once. Sample: CD4+ or CD8+ T cells sorted from blood, taken in a trial of the OX40 agonist ivuxolimab. All receptors derive from an adult with an advanced solid tumor such as melanoma, head and neck, liver or kidney cancer. CDR3s leave out the opening cysteine and the closing phenylalanine or tryptophan.

V,J,CDR3
TRBV12-5,TRBJ1-1,ASALEGVGTEAF
TRBV11-2,TRBJ1-4,ASSLDRSVATNEKLF
TRBV7-9,TRBJ1-5,ASSSSGTEGNQPQH
TRBV13,TRBJ2-5,ASSPPSGRQETQY
TRBV28,TRBJ2-1,ASSLSGQGRSPRAYNEQF
TRBV5-4,TRBJ2-7,ASSLRDFSYEQY
TRBV2,TRBJ1-1,ASSLDLMNTEAF
TRBV5-4,TRBJ1-6,ASSLDSPSPLH
TRBV7-3,TRBJ2-1,ASSFQPRSYNEQF
TRBV6-4,TRBJ2-2,ASSDNRVNTGELF
TRBV18,TRBJ2-3,ASSPGTRDTQY
TRBV4-2,TRBJ1-4,ASSQERGGLF
TRBV7-2,TRBJ1-4,ASSPGYRAEKLF
TRBV11-3,TRBJ2-1,ASSLDGGNNEQF
TRBV2,TRBJ1-5,ASSGTEDQPQH
TRBV5-1,TRBJ1-4,ASSSGIGEKLF
TRBV30,TRBJ1-2,AWREGLRYT
TRBV9,TRBJ2-3,ASSHFGTKGPQAQY
TRBV6-1,TRBJ1-2,ASSELTGGYGYT
TRBV5-1,TRBJ2-3,ASSALGLVDTQY
TRBV4-1,TRBJ2-7,ASSQDRRYEQY
TRBV14,TRBJ1-1,ASSSQGATEAF
TRBV1,TRBJ2-5,TSSPRSPGLRTGVETQY
TRBV6-1,TRBJ2-5,ASSGGAGRAETQY
TRBV14,TRBJ2-7,ASKPGQGSYEQY
TRBV9,TRBJ2-3,ASSNQGGRADTQY
TRBV5-1,TRBJ1-4,ASSGGLHEKLF
TRBV10-1,TRBJ1-4,SGEKLF
TRBV27,TRBJ2-3,ASRSLGADTQY
TRBV5-4,TRBJ1-1,ASSLGAVTGRLTEAF
TRBV18,TRBJ2-7,ASSPETDNEQY
TRBV9,TRBJ1-2,ASSQGQGFGYT
TRBV6-6,TRBJ2-5,ASRENTGTAKETQY
TRBV5-1,TRBJ2-6,ASSSSGQAYSGANVLT
TRBV11-1,TRBJ2-1,ASRARDSTYNEQF
TRBV29-1,TRBJ2-7,SARETDEQY
TRBV10-1,TRBJ2-1,ASSVPQTYNEQF
TRBV11-2,TRBJ1-6,ASTRGVLDSPLH
TRBV12-5,TRBJ2-1,ASAFRTSSSSYNEQF
TRBV7-2,TRBJ2-7,ASSLDWARYEQY
TRBV7-2,TRBJ1-1,ASIPSRMNTEAF
TRBV7-2,TRBJ2-6,ASSPSPGANVLT